The present T cell receptor (beta chain) was sequenced within a study of identical twins. Findings and caveats of the study: The authors drew conclusions from cross-sectional statistical analysis rather than following the same donors. Among monozygotic twins, out-of-frame TCR alpha sharing exceeded what models predicted.

As concerns this clonotype: Its antigen remains unknown.

Template switching added a universal primer site, and cDNA bore unique molecular identifiers. TCRdb analysed the 5' RACE reads with MiXCR anew, one entry per CDR3 protein. The repertoire holds around 1.7 million distinct CDR3 sequences, with under 35% as singletons. Trimming cost V 5 bases and J 2 bases; bases outside gene matches: 6. This CDR3 is built from 16 residues. CDR1 SGHRS and CDR2 YFSETQ come from the germline V gene. The source of this sequence is a newborn girl in good health. Sequenced: cord blood. The rearrangement uses TRBV5-1 and TRBJ2-3; 12 bases are shared with TRBD2. The CDR3 reads CASRHGLAGLTDTQYF. In DNA, the CDR3 is TGCGCCAGCAGGCATGGACTAGCGGGGCTCACAGATACGCAGTATTTT.